This T cell receptor (beta chain) was recovered during a study of T cells in Graves' hyperthyroidism and ophthalmopathy. Study as a whole: Peripheral blood was acquired at first diagnosis, ahead of any therapy whatsoever. Study conclusions and caveats: The model identified upcoming ophthalmopathy a median around 6 months ahead of onset. Most thyroid clonotypes expanded above 0.001 were also detected in blood.

Patients were excluded because of uncontrolled infection, other autoimmune disease, pregnancy or lactation. V lost 7 bases, J lost 3 bases, and 4 bases stayed unmatched. The CDR3 covers 14 residues. Per the germline V gene, CDR1 is MNHEY and CDR2 is SMNVEV (reference sequence). This clonotype was picked up many times. As yet, its antigen is unknown. RNA transcripts provided the source from which TCR beta CDR3 regions were amplified. The primer set for the first-round RT-PCR of the TCR CDR3 was HTBI. TCRdb reprocessed the multiplex PCR reads with MiXCR, giving one entry per CDR3 protein. The sample shows roughly 700,000 distinct CDR3 sequences, 15% to 20% of them seen only once.

This sequence was found in a man aged 45-60 years with Graves' hyperthyroidism. Sample: blood. This chain uses TRBV27 with TRBJ2-1, with 9 bases aligning to TRBD2. The CDR3 here is CASNPAGGYNEQFF. The DNA for the CDR3 is TGTGCCAGCAACCCAGCGGGAGGCTACAATGAGCAGTTCTTC.